Listed here are 28 T cell receptor beta chains from one sample, sequenced in a study of cytomegalovirus exposure and HLA in healthy donors. The PCR made use of 60 Vbeta and 13 Jbeta primers. Clones were read by immunoSEQ multiplex PCR, and TCRdb kept only the in-frame ones, dropping some. The sample records tens of thousands of clones, 70% to 80% being singletons. The sequencing sample was made of PBMCs. The receptors shown here come from a woman in her thirties or forties in good health and CMV-seropositive.

The rearrangement links TRBV19 to TRBJ2-7; possibly TRBD2 for D (5 bases). The length of the CDR3 is 14 residues. CDR1 and CDR2 from the germline V gene are LNHDA and SQIVND (reference sequence). The V end was cut by 3 bases, the J end by 2 bases, with 11 bases between. DNA of the CDR3: TGTGCCAGTAGTATTTCAGAGGGTCCCTACGAGCAGTACTTC. Translation gives CASSISEGPYEQYF.

The V gene is TRBV30, the J gene TRBJ1-5; 8 bases line up with TRBD1. The CDR3 has 14 residues. After removal of 3 bases from V and 3 bases from J, the junction contained 4 bases not matched to a gene. The germline V gene encodes CDR1 GTSNPN and CDR2 SVGIG (reference sequence). This CDR3 reads CAWRPGQDNQPQHF. Here the CDR3 DNA reads TGTGCCTGGAGGCCGGGACAGGACAATCAGCCCCAGCATTTT.

CDR3 sequence: CASSLSEDYNEQFF. Here the CDR3 DNA reads TGTGCCAGCAGTTTGAGTGAAGACTACAATGAGCAGTTCTTC. V gene TRBV27 combines with J gene TRBJ2-1; D not resolved. V was shortened by 3 bases and J by 3 bases, with 9 bases between the two germline ends. Germline V gives CDR1 MNHEY, CDR2 SMNVEV (reference sequence). This CDR3 region has 14 residues.

The V and J genes are TRBV13 and TRBJ2-2; 12 bases line up with TRBD2. Trimming removed 3 bases from V and 0 bases from J; junction bases left unmatched: 2. The CDR3 is 17 amino acids. Germline V CDR1 and CDR2: PRHDT, FYEKMQ (reference sequence). The CDR3: CASSLGLAGTNTGELFF. The CDR3 nucleotides read TGTGCCAGCAGCTTGGGACTAGCGGGCACGAACACCGGGGAGCTGTTTTTT.

The chain employs TRBV27 and TRBJ2-1; no reliable D call. Trimming shortened V by 3 bases and J by 1 base, and 4 bases separated the two germline ends. Per germline, CDR1 MNHEY and CDR2 SMNVEV (reference sequence). The CDR3 is 13 residues long. CDR3 sequence (DNA): TGTGCCAGCAGTTTTAGTTCCTACAATGAGCAGTTCTTC. Its protein product is CASSFSSYNEQFF.

The gene calls are TRBV27 and TRBJ2-1; 7 bases match TRBD1. Per the germline V gene, CDR1 is MNHEY and CDR2 is SMNVEV (reference sequence). V gave up 4 bases and J gave up 1 base; unmatched junction bases: 4. This CDR3 has 15 residues. As DNA, the CDR3 is TGTGCCAGCAGTTCTGGCAGGGGGTCCTACAATGAGCAGTTCTTC. This translates into CASSSGRGSYNEQFF.

CDR3 DNA sequence: TGTGCCAGCTCCAGGGGTGAGACTGAAGCTTTCTTT. Its translation: CASSRGETEAFF. The chain combines TRBV18 with TRBJ1-1; perhaps TRBD1 as D (6 bases). Germline CDR1 KGHSH, CDR2 LQKENI. The length of the CDR3 is 12 residues. V lost 6 bases to trimming and J lost 5 bases, with 10 bases between them.

The genes are TRBV9 and TRBJ1-2, with TRBD1 identical over 9 bases. From germline, CDR1 is SGDLS and CDR2 YYNGEE. With 4 bases clipped from V and 8 bases from J, the junction kept 9 bases outside the gene matches. The CDR3 totals 14 residues. CDR3 sequence (DNA): TGTGCCAGCAGCACCCGACAGGGGGGTGGCGGCTACACCTTC. It is translated as CASSTRQGGGGYTF.

The J gene is TRBJ2-7, the V gene TRBV5-1; the match to TRBD1 covers 8 bases. Germline V gene sequence: CDR1 SGHRS, CDR2 YFSETQ. With 1 base clipped from V and 6 bases from J, the junction kept 6 bases outside the gene matches. CDR3 length: 14 amino acids. The CDR3 loop is CASSLLRGQGEQYF. Written as DNA, the CDR3 is TGCGCCAGCAGCTTGCTCAGGGGGCAGGGCGAGCAGTACTTC.

CDR3 DNA: TGTGCCAGCAGTGAAGGTCTACAGGGTGACCCCCAGCATTTT. It is translated as CASSEGLQGDPQHF. The chain has TRBV6-1 and TRBJ1-5, with D perhaps TRBD1 (6 bases). This CDR3 is 14 amino acids long. The germline gives CDR1 MNHNS, CDR2 SASEGT. V was pared by 1 base and J by 10 bases, with 14 bases between.

V gene TRBV18 combines with J gene TRBJ2-5; no clear D. Germline lookup yields CDR1 KGHSH and CDR2 LQKENI. The V and J ends lost 4 bases and 3 bases respectively, with 9 bases between them. The CDR3 sequence is 13 residues long. The CDR3 loop is CASSRDWEETQYF. For the CDR3, the DNA is TGTGCCAGCTCACGTGACTGGGAAGAGACCCAGTACTTC. The full variable domain, its missing parts supplied by reference TRBV18 and TRBJ2-5, is NAGVMQNPRHLVRRRGQEARLRCSPMKGHSHVYWYRQLPEEGLKFMVYLQKENIIDESGMPKERFSAEFPKEGPSILRIQQVVRGDSAAYFCASSRDWEETQYFGPGTRLLVL.

The V gene is TRBV5-1, the J gene TRBJ2-1, with TRBD1 identical over 10 bases. Unmatched junction bases numbered 8, after V lost 4 bases and J lost 7 bases. Per the germline V gene, CDR1 is SGHRS and CDR2 is YFSETQ. CDR3 size: 15 residues. This chain's CDR3 is CASSHGGGQGNEQFF. As DNA, the CDR3 is TGCGCCAGCAGCCACGGCGGGGGACAGGGGAATGAGCAGTTCTTC.

The rearrangement links TRBV2 to TRBJ1-1; a possible D gene is TRBD1 (6 bases). Germline V CDR1 and CDR2: SNHLY, FYNNEI. The V end was cut by 4 bases, the J end by 8 bases, with 23 bases between. The CDR3 runs to 16 residues. CDR3 protein: CASSVAPGMTGGEAFF. CDR3 bases: TGTGCCAGCAGTGTAGCCCCGGGAATGACAGGTGGCGAAGCTTTCTTT.

The V call is TRBV18, the J call TRBJ2-7, with 7 positions matching TRBD1. Looked up from germline, CDR1 is KGHSH and CDR2 is LQKENI. V lost 3 bases and J lost 2; bases outside the gene matches: 10. The CDR3 is 16 residues long. Written as DNA, the CDR3 is TGTGCCAGCTCACCCCCTCCCGGGACAGAAACCTACGAGCAGTACTTC. This sequence encodes CASSPPPGTETYEQYF.

This chain connects TRBV6-1 to TRBJ2-2, with a possible D match to TRBD2 (6 bases). Trimming shortened V by 6 bases and J by 5 bases, and 13 bases separated the two germline ends. The CDR3 has 14 residues. Germline V CDR1 and CDR2: MNHNS, SASEGT. CDR3 amino acids: CASSRDLYTGELFF. The CDR3 bases are TGTGCCAGCAGCCGGGACTTATATACCGGGGAGCTGTTTTTT.

The J gene is TRBJ2-6, the V gene TRBV5-1; 7 nucleotides match TRBD1. CDR3 length: 18 residues. Germline V gene data show CDR1 as SGHRS and CDR2 as YFSETQ. V lost 3 bases and J lost 4; bases outside the gene matches: 13. The CDR3 DNA is TGCGCCAGCAGCTCCGGGACAGATATCCTGGGCGGGGCCAACGTCCTGACTTTC. Its protein is CASSSGTDILGGANVLTF.

This clone was counted once. CDR3 sequence reads: CASSSIGAGGYGYTF. The CDR3, as DNA: TGTGCCAGCAGCTCTATCGGGGCAGGGGGCTATGGCTACACCTTC. The rearrangement links TRBV5-6 to TRBJ1-2; 7 bases fit TRBD1. The CDR3 runs 15 residues. V lost 3 bases, J lost 4 bases, and 9 bases stayed unmatched. CDR1 SGHDT and CDR2 YYEEEE come from the germline V gene.

This rearrangement joins TRBV10-3 to TRBJ1-4; D gene uncertain. CDR1 and CDR2 (germline): ENHRY, SYGVKD. The germline V and J ends were trimmed by 10 bases and 8 bases, with 14 bases remaining between them. The CDR3 runs 12 residues. CDR3 residues: CASGEAEEKLFF. CDR3 bases: TGTGCCAGCGGCGAGGCAGAGGAAAAACTGTTTTTT.

This chain links TRBV4-3 with TRBJ1-1; the D is unclear. Germline V lookup: CDR1 LGHNA, CDR2 YSLEER. V lost 0 bases and J 1 base, leaving 6 bases between the germline ends. The CDR3 totals 14 residues. CDR3 DNA: TGCGCCAGCAGCCAAGATCCCAGGAACACTGAAGCTTTCTTT. It translates to CASSQDPRNTEAFF.

The rearrangement uses TRBV4-1 and TRBJ2-5, with D possibly TRBD2 on 6 matching bases. This CDR3 spans 13 amino acids. CDR1 is MGHRA and CDR2 is YSYEKL in the germline V gene. Trimming took 1 base from V and 7 from J, leaving 10 bases between them. The CDR3 loop reads CASSQGEVGTQYF. Here the CDR3 DNA reads TGCGCCAGCAGCCAAGGGGAGGTGGGGACCCAGTACTTC.

The J gene is TRBJ1-1, the V gene TRBV6-1, with 8 bases identical to TRBD1. CDR3 size: 14 residues. CDR1 is MNHNS, CDR2 SASEGT, per germline. The trim removed 5 bases at V and 7 bases at J, leaving 9 bases unmatched. The CDR3 loop reads CASSIRTGWLEAFF. CDR3 in DNA: TGTGCCAGCAGTATAAGGACAGGGTGGCTTGAAGCTTTCTTT.

The chain joins TRBV27 to TRBJ1-2; TRBD1 agrees at 12 bases. The CDR3 spans 15 residues. The V gene end was trimmed by 2 bases and the J gene end by 7 bases; junction bases not matched to a gene: 5. Germline V gene data show CDR1 as MNHEY and CDR2 as SMNVEV (reference sequence). The CDR3 region has the DNA TGTGCCAGCAGTTTAAAAACGGGACAGGGGGCTGGCTACACCTTC. Amino acid sequence: CASSLKTGQGAGYTF.

The CDR3 loop is CASSLSPSGRELFF. The DNA for the CDR3 is TGTGCCAGCAGCTTATCACCTAGCGGGAGGGAGCTGTTTTTT. The rearrangement joins TRBV7-2 to TRBJ2-2; 9 nucleotides align to TRBD2. The germline V gene encodes CDR1 SGHTA and CDR2 FQGNSA. The CDR3 has 14 amino acids. J was trimmed by 9 bases and V by 2 bases; bases with no gene match: 4. The whole variable domain, remainder taken from reference TRBV7-2 and TRBJ2-2, is GAGVSQSPSNKVTEKGKDVELRCDPISGHTALYWYRQSLGQGLEFLIYFQGNSAPDKSGLPSDRFSAERTGGSVSTLTIQRTQQEDSAVYLCASSLSPSGRELFFGEGSRLTVL.

To note about this clone: The junction and the germline gene differ at one end; a read error may be behind it. This chain links TRBV13 with TRBJ2-3, with a possible D match to TRBD2 (5 bases). Per germline, CDR1 PRHDT and CDR2 FYEKMQ (reference sequence). This CDR3 is 14 amino acids long. The CDR3: CASSLGPSRDTQYF. In DNA, the CDR3 is TGTGCCAGCAGCTTAGGGCCTAGCAGAGATACGCAGTATTTT.

The V gene is TRBV4-2, the J gene TRBJ1-1, with TRBD1 identical over 9 bases. This CDR3 has 20 amino acids. Per germline, CDR1 LGHNA and CDR2 YNFKEQ. J gave up 4 bases and V 0 bases, and 18 bases lay outside the gene matches. CDR3 residues: CASSQEATGGRRGLGTEAFF. DNA for the CDR3: TGTGCCAGCAGCCAAGAAGCGACAGGGGGGCGTCGGGGGTTAGGCACTGAAGCTTTCTTT.

The rearrangement uses TRBV5-1 and TRBJ2-1, with a weak D call TRBD1 (5 bases). The CDR3 length is 14 residues. Trimming pared 2 bases from V and 7 bases from J, leaving 13 bases between. Germline assignment: CDR1 SGHRS and CDR2 YFSETQ. The CDR3 nucleotides read TGCGCCAGCAGCTTAACCGACAGTAAAAATGAGCAGTTCTTC. It specifies CASSLTDSKNEQFF.

This clone has more than one count but fewer than ten. This chain connects TRBV9 to TRBJ2-3; no definite D call. V lost 1 base, J lost 5 bases, and 11 bases lay in between. Germline CDR1 SGDLS, CDR2 YYNGEE. This CDR3 has 14 residues. CDR3: CASSVSGKEDTQYF. The CDR3 DNA is TGTGCCAGCAGCGTATCGGGTAAGGAAGATACGCAGTATTTT. Full variable domain (outside the CDR3, taken from reference TRBV9 and TRBJ2-3): DSGVTQTPKHLITATGQRVTLRCSPRSGDLSVYWYQQSLDQGLQFLIQYYNGEERAKGNILERFSAQQFPDLHSELNLSSLELGDSALYFCASSVSGKEDTQYFGPGTRLTVL.

The chain joins TRBV28 to TRBJ1-4; no definite D call. The germline gives CDR1 MDHEN, CDR2 SYDVKM. The CDR3 is made up of 13 amino acids. V lost 7 bases and J 0 bases, leaving 6 bases between the germline ends. CDR3 DNA sequence: TGTGCCAGCAAATCGGCAACTAATGAAAAACTGTTTTTT. Its protein product is CASKSATNEKLFF.